A single sample gave rise to the 27 T cell receptor beta chains below, sequenced in a study of lung T cells in sarcoidosis with Löfgren's syndrome. TCRdb used MiXCR to reprocess the reads, holding one entry per CDR3 protein. The table shows about 63,000 distinct CDR3 sequences, with over 20% occurring only once. Specimen: CD4+ T cells from PBMCs. These receptors came from a human donor with sarcoidosis (Löfgren's syndrome or another form), or a control subject (not recorded which).

This clonotype showed up many times. This sequence joins TRBV7-2 and TRBJ1-5; weak D call: TRBD1 (6 bases). The V gene's germline CDR1 is SGHTA and CDR2 FQGNSA. V dropped 1 base and J dropped 8 bases, with 15 bases sitting between them. The CDR3 length is 15 residues. Written as DNA, the CDR3 is TGTGCCAGCAGCTTAGAGAGTACAGGGTGGAAGCCCCAGCATTTT. This translates into CASSLESTGWKPQHF.

The rearrangement uses TRBV7-2 and TRBJ1-1; 9 bases align to TRBD1. The CDR3 runs 14 residues. Germline CDR1 reads SGHTA; CDR2 reads FQGNSA. The V gene end was trimmed by 5 bases and the J gene end by 3 bases; junction bases not matched to a gene: 4. The DNA for the CDR3 is TGTGCCAGCAGCCCGCGGACAGGGGACACTGAAGCTTTCTTT. Protein product: CASSPRTGDTEAFF.

Ten or more counts support this clonotype. The V and J genes are TRBV20-1 and TRBJ1-3; possibly TRBD1 for D (5 bases). Germline assignment: CDR1 DFQATT and CDR2 SNEGSKA (reference sequence). V lost 5 bases, J lost 3 bases, and 11 bases lay in between. The CDR3 runs 13 residues. The CDR3: CSARVGGGNTIYF. For the CDR3, the DNA is TGCAGTGCTCGGGTGGGGGGTGGAAACACCATATATTTT.

This clonotype has at least ten counts. This chain links TRBV28 with TRBJ2-1; 8 bases map to TRBD2. Trimming removed 6 bases from V and 7 bases from J; junction bases left unmatched: 11. Germline loops: CDR1 MDHEN, CDR2 SYDVKM. CDR3 length: 15 amino acids. In DNA form, the CDR3 reads TGTGCCAGCAGGGGAAGCGGGAGCAAGTGGAATGAGCAGTTCTTC. This encodes CASRGSGSKWNEQFF.

Of note for this clonotype: It may be a read error: a sequence one base away is much more abundant. The genes are TRBV6-2 or TRBV6-3 and TRBJ1-6; 9 bases are a match to TRBD1. The CDR3 runs 15 residues. Germline lookup yields CDR1 MNHEY and CDR2 SVGEGT. DNA for the CDR3: TGTGCCATCAGTGGGGGACAGGGCTTCAATTCACCCCTCCACTTT. Its translation: CAISGGQGFNSPLHF.

In this sample, this clonotype turned up many times. V gene TRBV20-1 combines with J gene TRBJ1-2, with TRBD1 as a possible D gene (6 bases). CDR3 size: 14 residues. V shed 5 bases and J shed 4 bases, with 17 bases lying between them. Germline CDR1 DFQATT, CDR2 SNEGSKA (reference sequence). CDR3 coding DNA: TGCAGTGCTCCTACCTCGACAGGTACCTATGGCTACACCTTC. This encodes CSAPTSTGTYGYTF.

The table lists this clonotype with many counts. The genes are TRBV10-1 and TRBJ1-5; TRBD1 might be the D (6 bases). V was shortened by 6 bases and J by 2 bases, with 11 bases between the two germline ends. Germline CDR1 reads WNHNN; CDR2 reads SYGVQD (reference sequence). The CDR3 contains 14 residues. The CDR3, as DNA: TGCGCCAGCAGACCTACAGGGCGCAATCAGCCCCAGCATTTT. Amino acid sequence: CASRPTGRNQPQHF.

The chain uses TRBV19 and TRBJ1-6, with D tentatively TRBD1 (5 bases). The CDR3 contains 15 residues. The V and J ends lost 8 bases and 0 bases respectively, with 11 bases between them. In germline, CDR1 is LNHDA, CDR2 SQIVND (reference sequence). CDR3 region: CASQRGNSYNSPLHF. CDR3 sequence (DNA): TGTGCCAGTCAAAGGGGTAACTCCTATAATTCACCCCTCCACTTT.

Concerning this clonotype itself: A much bigger clone sits one base away, suggesting this may be a read error. This chain joins TRBV12-3 or TRBV12-4 and TRBJ2-7; tentative D call: TRBD2 (6 bases). This CDR3 is built from 15 residues. In nucleotides, the CDR3 is TGTGGCAGCAGTTTAGTTTCGGGGGTAGGGTACGAGCAGTACTTC. Translating it yields CGSSLVSGVGYEQYF.

Comments on this clonotype: A much larger clonotype is one base distant, so this may be a read error. J is TRBJ1-5 and V is TRBV7-8; D possibly corresponds to TRBD1 (5 bases). Germline CDR1 and CDR2: SGHVS and FQNEAQ. The CDR3 extends over 14 amino acids. The CDR3 spells CAGSLDAGSQPQHF. Written as DNA, the CDR3 is TGTGCCGGCAGCTTAGATGCAGGGAGTCAGCCCCAGCATTTT. Looking up the rest from reference TRBV7-8 and TRBJ1-5 gives the full variable domain: GAGVSQSPRYKVAKRGQDVALRCDPISGHVSLFWYQQALGQGPEFLTYFQNEAQLDKSGLPSDRFFAERPEGSVSTLKIQRTQQEDSAVYLCAGSLDAGSQPQHFGDGTRLSIL.

There are many counts of this clonotype. J is TRBJ2-1 and V is TRBV19; D call uncertain. CDR3 size: 13 residues. V lost 3 bases, J lost 7 bases, and 10 bases lay in between. Germline V CDR1 and CDR2: LNHDA, SQIVND (reference sequence). This chain's CDR3 is CASSIEIRNEQFF. The DNA for the CDR3 is TGTGCCAGTAGTATCGAAATTCGTAATGAGCAGTTCTTC. The whole variable domain, remainder taken from reference TRBV19 and TRBJ2-1, is DGGITQSPKYLFRKEGQNVTLSCEQNLNHDAMYWYRQDPGQGLRLIYYSQIVNDFQKGDIAEGYSVSREKKESFPLTVTSAQKNPTAFYLCASSIEIRNEQFFGPGTRLTVL.

The J gene is TRBJ2-1, the V gene TRBV4-2, with 11 positions matching TRBD2. CDR1 is LGHNA, CDR2 YNFKEQ, per germline. J was trimmed by 4 bases and V by 0 bases; bases with no gene match: 2. The CDR3 covers 16 residues. The CDR3 protein is CASSQELAGDYNEQFF. The CDR3 DNA is TGTGCCAGCAGCCAAGAACTAGCGGGGGATTACAATGAGCAGTTCTTC.

This clonotype was found many times. The chain carries TRBV28 and TRBJ2-1; D is unresolved. CDR3 length: 12 residues. The V gene's germline CDR1 is MDHEN and CDR2 SYDVKM. V was shortened by 3 bases and J by 9 bases, with 9 bases between the two germline ends. In nucleotides, the CDR3 is TGTGCCAGCAGTTTCCGGTGGTCTGAGCAGTTCTTC. Translated: CASSFRWSEQFF. The full variable domain, completed using reference TRBV28 and TRBJ2-1, is DVKVTQSSRYLVKRTGEKVFLECVQDMDHENMFWYRQDPGLGLRLIYFSYDVKMKEKGDIPEGYSVSREKKERFSLILESASTNQTSMYLCASSFRWSEQFFGPGTRLTVL.

By sample share, this clonotype is medium-sized. The genes are TRBV6-8 and TRBJ2-7, with D maybe TRBD1 (6 bases). CDR1 and CDR2 from the germline V gene are MNHGY and SAAAGT. The length of the CDR3 is 13 residues. Trimming shortened V by 9 bases and J by 2 bases, and 14 bases separated the two germline ends. CDR3 DNA: TGTGCCAGAAACCGGGACACACCCTACGAGCAGTACGTC. Residues: CARNRDTPYEQYV.

This clonotype was counted only a few times. This chain uses TRBV3-1 with TRBJ1-1, with TRBD1 as a possible D gene (5 bases). CDR1 and CDR2 from the germline V gene are LGHDT and YNNKEL (reference sequence). V lost 1 base to trimming and J lost 7 bases, with 10 bases between them. This CDR3 has 13 amino acids. Here the CDR3 DNA reads TGTGCCAGCAGCCAAGGCCCAGGGCGTGAAGCTTTCTTT. It translates to CASSQGPGREAFF.

The chain couples TRBV5-1 to TRBJ2-1; no clear D gene. Germline V CDR1 and CDR2: SGHRS, YFSETQ. Trimming left V 3 bases short and J 3 bases short, with 10 bases between. The CDR3 is 14 residues long. The CDR3 bases are TGCGCCAGCAGCTATTCAGGACGCTACAATGAGCAGTTCTTC. Its protein is CASSYSGRYNEQFF.

This rearrangement joins TRBV12-3 or TRBV12-4 to TRBJ1-5; possible D gene TRBD1, 5 bases. The ends were cut back, 5 bases at V and 5 bases at J, with 10 bases in the middle. The CDR3 runs to 13 residues. The CDR3 here is CASSRQRDQPQHF. The CDR3 DNA is TGTGCCAGCAGTCGACAGAGGGATCAGCCCCAGCATTTT.

The gene calls are TRBV6-5 and TRBJ2-7; D remains unclear. Germline V CDR1 and CDR2: MNHEY, SVGAGI. The CDR3 sequence is 13 residues long. This CDR3 reads CASSYDSSYEQSV. The DNA of the CDR3 is TGTGCCAGCAGTTACGATAGCTCCTACGAGCAGAGCGTC.

Many counts were recorded for this clonotype. This rearrangement joins TRBV12-5 to TRBJ2-3, with D hard to call. CDR3 length: 11 residues. CDR1 is LGHNT, CDR2 FRNRAP, per germline. V lost 5 bases and J lost 5, with 5 bases in between. CDR3 amino acids: CASGLRDTQYF. The CDR3 nucleotides read TGTGCTAGTGGTCTCCGAGATACGCAGTATTTT.

This clonotype was observed at least ten times. The chain employs TRBV28 and TRBJ2-7, with 7 bases aligning to TRBD1. With V trimmed by 10 bases and J by 3 bases, 9 bases remained unmatched. Germline V gene sequence: CDR1 MDHEN, CDR2 SYDVKM. This CDR3 has 13 residues. The CDR3 reads CATSGTANYEQYF. CDR3 nucleotides: TGTGCCACCTCCGGGACAGCGAACTACGAGCAGTACTTC.

The genes are TRBV6-1 and TRBJ2-5; 10 positions match TRBD2. The ends lost 4 bases at V and 13 bases at J; junction bases unmatched: 12. In germline, CDR1 is MNHNS, CDR2 SASEGT. The CDR3 is made up of 14 amino acids. The CDR3 DNA sequence: TGTGCCAGCAGTGGGGGTAGCGGGGGGCCCACGGCGTACTTC. It codes for CASSGGSGGPTAYF.

The sample holds many counts of this clonotype. The chain recombines TRBV6-1 with TRBJ2-1, with 10 positions matching TRBD2. CDR3 length: 16 residues. Trimming removed 6 bases from V and 9 bases from J; junction bases left unmatched: 14. Germline V gene lookup returns CDR1 MNHNS and CDR2 SASEGT. CDR3 sequence (DNA): TGTGCCAGCAGACCGAGACCGGGACTAGCGATAAGTGAGCAGTTCTTC. Translating it yields CASRPRPGLAISEQFF.

Worth noting for this clonotype: This may be a read error: a much more frequent sequence differs by one nucleotide. This rearrangement joins TRBV7-2 to TRBJ1-1, with D possibly matching TRBD1 (6 bases). This CDR3 has 14 residues. The germline gives CDR1 SGHTA, CDR2 FQGNSA. The CDR3 spells CASSPNRVNTEASF. The CDR3 region has the DNA TGTGCCAGCAGCCCAAACAGGGTGAACACTGAAGCTTCCTTT.

This clonotype was recorded many times. The genes are TRBV6-1 and TRBJ2-3, with D perhaps matching TRBD1 or TRBD2 (5 bases each). The germline V gene encodes CDR1 MNHNS and CDR2 SASEGT. The CDR3 covers 13 residues. Trimming took off 10 bases at V and 6 bases at J, with 17 bases between the two ends. CDR3 sequence reads: CATGDPRMDTQYF. CDR3 DNA: TGTGCCACCGGGGACCCTCGTATGGATACGCAGTATTTT.

This clonotype was recorded at least ten times. This chain's CDR3 is CASENSGVKTQYF. In DNA, the CDR3 is TGTGCCAGCGAAAACAGCGGGGTGAAGACCCAGTACTTC. This chain connects TRBV6-1 to TRBJ2-5, with 7 bases matching TRBD2. CDR3 length: 13 residues. The germline CDR1 and CDR2 sequences are MNHNS and SASEGT. The ends lost 8 bases at V and 6 bases at J; junction bases unmatched: 9.

The table lists this clonotype with many counts. This chain links TRBV20-1 with TRBJ2-3; no reliable D call. The V end was cut by 3 bases, the J end by 0 bases, with 10 bases between. This CDR3 has 14 amino acids. Germline assignment: CDR1 DFQATT and CDR2 SNEGSKA (reference sequence). The DNA of the CDR3 is TGCAGTGCTAGGGACGCTGCTAGCACAGATACGCAGTATTTT. It yields the protein CSARDAASTDTQYF.

This clonotype was recorded at least ten times. This chain uses TRBV6-1 with TRBJ2-5, with D possibly being TRBD1 (5 bases). Trimming left V 5 bases short and J 4 bases short, with 20 bases between. This CDR3 is built from 16 residues. Germline V CDR1 and CDR2: MNHNS, SASEGT. The CDR3 spells CASSSRRAGLGETQYF. The CDR3 DNA reads as TGTGCCAGCAGTTCCCGAAGAGCAGGGCTTGGAGAGACCCAGTACTTC.